This T cell receptor (beta chain) was captured by sequencing in a study of blood T cell repertoires in COVID-19. The V gene's germline CDR1 is SQVTM and CDR2 ANQGSEA. This CDR3 is built from 11 residues. V lost 6 bases, J lost 4 bases, and 10 bases lay in between. Profiling relied on immunoSEQ multiplex PCR, and the TCRdb table lists in-frame clones only, not all of them. The sample yields under 150,000 clones, just under 85% seen once. This chain joins TRBV29-1 and TRBJ2-7; a possible D gene is TRBD1 (6 bases). The clonotype originates from a woman in her thirties or forties who had recovered from COVID-19. The specimen was PBMCs or T cells enriched from blood (not recorded which). CDR3 sequence reads: CSVGTGYEQYF. In nucleotides, the CDR3 is TGCAGCGTCGGTACAGGGTACGAGCAGTACTTC.